The sequence of this T cell receptor beta chain was determined in a study of blood T cell repertoires in COVID-19. This clone was seen a few times. Generated by immunoSEQ multiplex PCR, the TCRdb table keeps only in-frame clones and is missing some. The data show about 120,000 clones, 80% to 90% seen once. This TCR derives from a human donor in a cohort sampled during active COVID-19. The sample taken for sequencing was peripheral blood.

For the CDR3, the DNA is TGCGCCAGCAGTGATGTCAGAAACTATGGCTACACCTTC. It yields the protein CASSDVRNYGYTF. This chain uses TRBV10-2 with TRBJ1-2; D is ambiguous. The CDR3 is made up of 13 amino acids. Germline assignment: CDR1 WSHSY and CDR2 SAAADI. V dropped 3 bases and J dropped 2 bases, with 7 bases sitting between them.